This TCR beta chain was recorded in a study of cytomegalovirus exposure and HLA in healthy donors. Background on the study: The early release's HLA-typed donors yielded 78 million or so unique TCRs. Study-level results: The study designated roughly 150 TCR beta chains cytomegalovirus-associated. Accurate prediction of HLA-A and HLA-B alleles (for most subjects) was reportedly achieved from TCR beta sequences.

About this clone: Its target is unknown.

The PCR made use of 60 Vbeta and 13 Jbeta primers. Clones were sequenced by immunoSEQ multiplex PCR, and TCRdb holds only the in-frame ones, with some missing. Seen here are 200,000 to 250,000 clones, around 70% observed once, and the top ten hold around 2.6%. When sampled, the donors appeared nominally healthy, though they likely had unrecorded immune exposures. Germline CDR1 reads SGHTA; CDR2 reads FQGNSA. The V end was cut by 2 bases, the J end by 3 bases, with 10 bases between. The CDR3 is 14 amino acids. The J gene is TRBJ1-2, the V gene TRBV7-2; no clear D gene. Source material: PBMCs. The clonotype originates from a man aged 35 to 55 in good health and CMV-seropositive. The CDR3 sequence: CASSLSAGYYGYTF. In DNA form, the CDR3 reads TGTGCCAGCAGCTTATCGGCAGGATACTATGGCTACACCTTC. Full variable domain (outside the CDR3, taken from reference TRBV7-2 and TRBJ1-2): GAGVSQSPSNKVTEKGKDVELRCDPISGHTALYWYRQSLGQGLEFLIYFQGNSAPDKSGLPSDRFSAERTGGSVSTLTIQRTQQEDSAVYLCASSLSAGYYGYTFGSGTRLTVV.